These 25 T cell receptor beta chains were all obtained from the same sample, sequenced in a study of T cell clonality in common variable immunodeficiency. Repertoires were generated with immunoSEQ multiplex PCR, while TCRdb's copy carries only in-frame clones and drops some. The sample was found to contain around 29,000 clones, and every one recurs. The specimen sequenced was peripheral blood mononuclear cells. The receptors here all came from a person aged 18-70 years in good health.

As regards this clone: The CDR3 is cut off 3 residues early in the read; its end comes from the germline J gene. The chain combines TRBV7-6 with TRBJ2-1; 7 nucleotides match TRBD2. V lost 5 bases and J lost 4; bases outside the gene matches: 8. The CDR3 is 15 residues long. Germline V gene sequence: CDR1 SGHVS, CDR2 FNYEAQ. CDR3 bases read: TGTGCCAGCAGCCTTTTGACGGGGGGATACAATGAG. It is translated as CASSLLTGGYNE. The whole CDR3 reads CASSLLTGGYNEQFF. Using reference TRBV7-6 and TRBJ2-1 for the parts outside the CDR3, the full variable domain is GAGVSQSPRYKVTKRGQDVALRCDPISGHVSLYWYRQALGQGPEFLTYFNYEAQQDKSGLPNDRFSAERPEGSISTLTIQRTEQRDSAMYRCASSLLTGGYNEQFFGPGTRLTVL.

This clone was recorded many times. The read ends 3 residues before the CDR3 terminus; that terminus is restored from the germline J gene. The gene calls are TRBV5-4 and TRBJ2-7, with TRBD1 as a possible D gene (5 bases). The CDR3 totals 13 residues. Germline lookup yields CDR1 SGHNT and CDR2 YYREEE (reference sequence). V was trimmed by 5 bases and J by 0 bases, leaving 9 bases between them. The DNA read from the CDR3 is TGTGCCAGCAGAAAAGACAGCTCCTACGAG. This sequence encodes CASRKDSSYE. The full CDR3 is CASRKDSSYEQYF.

This clone has at least ten counts. The CDR3 goes on 3 residues after the read ends, and that part is filled in from the germline J gene. The chain employs TRBV28 and TRBJ2-7, with 7 bases lining up with TRBD1. V shed 5 bases, J shed 2 bases, and the junction held 6 bases outside the gene matches. CDR3 length equals 14 residues. Germline V gene lookup returns CDR1 MDHEN and CDR2 SYDVKM. CDR3 DNA (partial): TGTGCCAGCAGTGTCCACAGGGGCCCCTACGAG. This encodes CASSVHRGPYE. The full CDR3 is CASSVHRGPYEQYF. The full variable domain, rest sourced from reference TRBV28 and TRBJ2-7, is DVKVTQSSRYLVKRTGEKVFLECVQDMDHENMFWYRQDPGLGLRLIYFSYDVKMKEKGDIPEGYSVSREKKERFSLILESASTNQTSMYLCASSVHRGPYEQYFGPGTRLTVT.

At least ten counts were recorded for this clone. Read coverage stops 3 residues before the CDR3 terminus; the germline J gene supplies the remainder. This rearrangement joins TRBV20-1 to TRBJ1-2; D might be TRBD1 (5 bases). V lost 6 bases and J lost 3, with 14 bases in between. Germline V CDR1 and CDR2: DFQATT, SNEGSKA (reference sequence). The CDR3 is 13 residues long. CDR3 in amino acids: CSARRQSYYGYTF. CDR3 bases read: TGCAGTGCCCGTCGACAGTCTTACTATGGC.

This clone occurred many times. From the germline J gene comes the end of the CDR3, since the read stops 3 residues before it. This sequence joins TRBV20-1 and TRBJ2-2, with D uncertain. The CDR3 consists of 12 residues. CDR1 is DFQATT, CDR2 SNEGSKA, per germline (reference sequence). The chain's CDR3 is CSGRGTNEKLFF. The CDR3 bases that were read are TGCAGTGGAAGAGGAACTAATGAAAAG.

This clone occurred many times. The read falls 3 residues short of the CDR3 end, and the missing part is taken from the germline J gene. The chain couples TRBV3-1 (or the pseudogene TRBV3-2) to TRBJ1-2; D may be TRBD1 (5 bases). CDR1 is LGHDT and CDR2 is YNNKEL in the germline V gene (reference sequence). CDR3 length equals 13 residues. V dropped 0 bases and J dropped 4 bases, with 6 bases sitting between them. This chain's CDR3 is CASSQETVYGYTF. Incomplete CDR3 DNA: TGTGCCAGCAGCCAAGAGACAGTCTATGGC.

This clone was counted many times. The CDR3 end falls 3 residues outside the read, so it is completed with the germline J gene. The V and J genes are TRBV23-1 and TRBJ2-5; tentatively, D is TRBD1 (8 bases). TRBV23-1 is marked as an open reading frame, function uncertain. V was trimmed by 2 bases and J by 5 bases, leaving 12 bases between them. The CDR3 is 14 amino acids. The CDR3 sequence is CASSQAQGGETQYF. The part of the CDR3 DNA that was read is TGCGCCAGCAGTCAAGCACAGGGGGGGGAGACC.

This clone was seen ten or more times. The CDR3 end lies 3 residues beyond the end of the read and is filled in from the germline J gene. V is TRBV5-1 and J is TRBJ2-3, with a possible D match to TRBD2 (6 bases). This CDR3 has 16 amino acids. V shed 7 bases and J shed 0 bases, with 18 bases lying between them. Germline V gene data show CDR1 as SGHRS and CDR2 as YFSETQ. This CDR3 reads CASAPGLRASTDTQYF. Partial CDR3 DNA: TGCGCCAGCGCTCCGGGACTTCGGGCTAGCACAGATACG.

Details on this clone: The DNA ends 3 residues before the CDR3 does, and the rest of the CDR3 is filled in from the germline J gene. This chain connects TRBV19 to TRBJ2-3, with 7 positions matching TRBD1. Germline CDR1 LNHDA, CDR2 SQIVND (reference sequence). The V gene end was trimmed by 8 bases and the J gene end by 0 bases; junction bases not matched to a gene: 14. This CDR3 region has 17 residues. CDR3 sequence reads: CASCDTGVTGSTDTQYF. The CDR3 DNA, read in part, is TGTGCCAGTTGTGACACAGGGGTTACGGGAAGCACAGATACG.

This clone was seen more than once but under ten times. Read coverage stops 3 residues before the CDR3 terminus; the germline J gene supplies the remainder. The V gene is TRBV11-3, the J gene TRBJ1-1; the match to TRBD1 covers 9 bases. Trimming removed 5 bases from V and 0 bases from J; junction bases left unmatched: 4. This CDR3 spans 15 amino acids. Germline CDR1 reads SGHNT; CDR2 reads YENEEA. CDR3 amino acids: CASSPRTGVNTEAFF. The covered CDR3 bases are TGTGCCAGCAGCCCAAGGACAGGGGTGAACACTGAA.

This clone has a count of ten or more. Read data end 3 residues before the CDR3 end; the end is taken from the germline J gene. The V and J genes are TRBV19 and TRBJ1-3, with D unresolved. V lost 9 bases and J lost 4, with 16 bases in between. Germline values: CDR1 LNHDA, CDR2 SQIVND (reference sequence). This CDR3 is built from 14 residues. Here the CDR3 reads CASEVGRAGNTIYF. Partial CDR3 DNA: TGTGCCAGCGAGGTGGGCCGTGCGGGAAACACC. Full variable domain (remainder filled in from reference TRBV19 and TRBJ1-3): DGGITQSPKYLFRKEGQNVTLSCEQNLNHDAMYWYRQDPGQGLRLIYYSQIVNDFQKGDIAEGYSVSREKKESFPLTVTSAQKNPTAFYLCASEVGRAGNTIYFGEGSWLTVV.

This clone was counted a few times. The read ends 3 residues early relative to the CDR3; the germline J gene fills the gap. The gene calls are TRBV7-8 and TRBJ2-7; D not certain. V was trimmed by 5 bases and J by 4 bases, leaving 9 bases between them. This CDR3 region has 12 residues. Germline V CDR1 and CDR2: SGHVS, FQNEAQ. The part of the CDR3 DNA that was read is TGTGCCAGCAGCGCTAGGAAGTACGAG. Its protein is CASSARKYE. The full CDR3 protein is CASSARKYEQYF.

The sample holds many counts of this clone. The read halts 3 residues ahead of the CDR3 end, with the missing end drawn from the germline J gene. This chain connects TRBV19 to TRBJ1-6; 11 bases agree with TRBD1. Looked up from germline, CDR1 is LNHDA and CDR2 is SQIVND (reference sequence). The CDR3 consists of 15 residues. The V gene end was trimmed by 6 bases and the J gene end by 9 bases; junction bases not matched to a gene: 7. The CDR3 DNA, read in part, is TGTGCCAGTAGAACCGGGACAGGGGGTACTTCACCC. This sequence encodes CASRTGTGGTSP. The CDR3, in full, reads CASRTGTGGTSPLHF.

This clone appeared many times. The sequenced fragment ends 3 residues before the CDR3 boundary, so the rest is inferred from the germline J gene. The rearrangement joins TRBV18 to TRBJ1-4; 7 positions agree with TRBD1. Looked up from germline, CDR1 is KGHSH and CDR2 is LQKENI. The CDR3 is 16 residues long. The trim removed 3 bases at V and 8 bases at J, leaving 12 bases unmatched. CDR3 DNA (partial): TGTGCCAGCTCACCCTCCCATACAGGGGCGGGAGAAAAA. It yields the protein CASSPSHTGAGEK. The whole CDR3 sequence reads CASSPSHTGAGEKLFF.

This clone was counted at least ten times. With the read ending 3 residues before the CDR3 end, the germline J gene is used to fill in that end. The chain recombines TRBV19 with TRBJ2-3; no clear D gene. The germline V gene has CDR1 LNHDA and CDR2 SQIVND (reference sequence). V lost 1 base and J lost 0, with 11 bases in between. The CDR3 sequence is 16 residues long. CDR3 sequence: CASSIGEHASTDTQYF. The sequenced CDR3 bases are TGTGCCAGTAGTATAGGTGAACACGCTAGCACAGATACG.

This clone was found a few times. The read finishes 3 residues shy of the CDR3 end, and the germline J gene is used to complete it. This chain joins TRBV11-1 and TRBJ1-6; 7 bases are a match to TRBD1. With 2 bases clipped from V and 9 bases from J, the junction kept 4 bases outside the gene matches. The CDR3 spans 14 residues. CDR1 and CDR2 (germline): SGHAT, FQDESV (reference sequence). CDR3 bases read: TGTGCCAGCAGCTTATCAGGGGGGACTTCACCC. Protein: CASSLSGGTSP. The full CDR3 is CASSLSGGTSPLHF.

At least ten counts were recorded for this clone. The sequenced CDR3 bases are TGTGCCAGCAGTTTGTTCAGGGGGGAAGCAACTAATGAAAAA. It codes for CASSLFRGEATNEK. The whole CDR3 sequence reads CASSLFRGEATNEKLFF. This chain links TRBV28 with TRBJ1-4; 7 bases match TRBD1. The read finishes 3 residues shy of the CDR3 end, and the germline J gene is used to complete it. Germline V CDR1 and CDR2: MDHEN, SYDVKM. J was trimmed by 0 bases and V by 3 bases; bases with no gene match: 7. The CDR3 contains 17 residues.

This clone was counted many times. Read sequence stops 3 residues before the CDR3 end, and the germline J gene provides the missing end. The V and J genes are TRBV20-1 and TRBJ2-3, with TRBD2 matching 12 bases. J lost 2 bases, V lost 6 bases, and 6 bases had no gene match. Germline CDR1 and CDR2: DFQATT and SNEGSKA (reference sequence). The CDR3 covers 15 residues. CDR3 bases read: TGCAGTGCCCAGACTAGCGGGGGACTCACAGATACG. As protein: CSAQTSGGLTDT. The full CDR3 protein is CSAQTSGGLTDTQYF.

This clone was seen more than once but under ten times. The read ends 3 residues before the CDR3 terminus; that terminus is restored from the germline J gene. V gene TRBV5-1 combines with J gene TRBJ2-7, with D uncertain. Germline V gives CDR1 SGHRS, CDR2 YFSETQ. CDR3 length: 13 amino acids. With 5 bases removed from V and 4 bases from J, the gap between germline ends came to 13 bases. CDR3 DNA (partial): TGCGCCAGCAGATTTGCAGGCTATTACGAG. Translating gives CASRFAGYYE. The full CDR3 reads CASRFAGYYEQYF.

Comment on this clone: The read ends 3 residues before the CDR3 terminus; that terminus is restored from the germline J gene. The chain employs TRBV7-9 and TRBJ1-5; no definite D call. Trimming left V 8 bases short and J 6 bases short, with 11 bases between. The CDR3 contains 12 residues. CDR1 SEHNR and CDR2 FQNEAQ come from the germline V gene (reference sequence). CDR3 DNA (partial): TGTGCCAGCCGATTTGAGGGTCAGCCC. It yields the protein CASRFEGQP. The complete CDR3 protein is CASRFEGQPQHF.

This clone has at least ten counts. From the germline J gene comes the end of the CDR3, since the read stops 3 residues before it. The rearrangement links TRBV7-3 to TRBJ2-7, with a weak D call TRBD2 (6 bases). Germline lookup yields CDR1 SGHTA and CDR2 FQGTGA. Trimming took 4 bases from V and 1 from J, leaving 8 bases between them. CDR3 size: 13 residues. The sequenced part of the CDR3 DNA is TGTGCCAGCAGCTGGGGGGAATCCTACGAG. Encoded protein: CASSWGESYE. The whole CDR3 protein reads CASSWGESYEQYF.

This clone appeared a few times. CDR3 region: CASSSGGTNSPLFF. CDR3 DNA, as far as it was read: TGCGCCAGCAGCTCAGGGGGAACCAATTCACCA. The J gene is TRBJ1-4, the V gene TRBV5-1; 7 positions match TRBD1. From the germline J gene comes the end of the CDR3, since the read stops 3 residues before it. The CDR3 spans 14 residues. CDR1 SGHRS and CDR2 YFSETQ come from the germline V gene. Combining the CDR3 with reference TRBV5-1 and TRBJ1-4 gives the whole variable domain KAGVTQTPRYLIKTRGQQVTLSCSPISGHRSVSWYQQTPGQGLQFLFEYFSETQRNKGNFPGRFSGRQFSNSRSEMNVSTLELGDSALYLCASSSGGTNSPLFFGSGTQLSVL.

The sample holds many counts of this clone. The read halts 3 residues ahead of the CDR3 end, with the missing end drawn from the germline J gene. The genes are TRBV20-1 and TRBJ1-4; D is ambiguous. The CDR3 contains 15 residues. From germline, CDR1 is DFQATT and CDR2 SNEGSKA (reference sequence). Trimming shortened V by 1 base and J by 3 bases, and 12 bases separated the two germline ends. The CDR3 region is CSARGVGGPNEKLFF. The sequenced part of the CDR3 DNA is TGCAGTGCTAGAGGCGTTGGCGGGCCTAATGAAAAA.

This clone occurred many times. The read falls 3 residues short of the CDR3 end, and the missing part is taken from the germline J gene. The chain links TRBV4-2 to TRBJ1-1; TRBD1 aligns across 7 bases. This CDR3 spans 15 amino acids. V shed 1 base, J shed 1 base, and the junction held 3 bases outside the gene matches. Per germline, CDR1 LGHNA and CDR2 YNFKEQ. CDR3 protein: CASSQAGGTNTEAFF. The DNA read from the CDR3 is TGTGCCAGCAGCCAAGCAGGGGGTACGAACACTGAA.

To note about this clone: The read ends 3 residues early relative to the CDR3; the germline J gene fills the gap. The rearrangement links TRBV18 to TRBJ2-2; a weak D match, TRBD1 (6 bases). The CDR3 sequence is 16 residues long. Per the germline V gene, CDR1 is KGHSH and CDR2 is LQKENI. This CDR3 reads CASSPRTSQGNSPLFF. The DNA read from the CDR3 is TGTGCCAGCTCACCGAGGACTTCACAGGGAAATTCACCG.